Listed below are T cell receptor beta chains from one sample, sequenced in a study of cytomegalovirus exposure and HLA in healthy donors. The repertoire was sequenced with immunoSEQ multiplex PCR; TCRdb's copy has only in-frame clones and lacks some. Counted here are 150,000 to 200,000 clones, 75% to 80% occurring once; the ten biggest clones make up nearly 6.5%. Sequenced input: PBMCs. The source is a man between 40 and 49 years old in good health and CMV-seropositive. The CDR3 runs from the conserved cysteine through the conserved F or W. For some rows the clone size is stated as once, few or many, or as a class when expanded; others skip it.

TRBV12-5	TRBJ2-7	-	CASGLGQGDSYEQYF
TRBV27	TRBJ1-1	-	CASSPNAGWNTEAFF
TRBV18	TRBJ2-5	once	CASSRTGYIQETQYF
TRBV6-6	TRBJ2-7	-	CASRSQGNEQYF
TRBV27	TRBJ2-1	-	CASSAGTSGYNEQFF
TRBV28	TRBJ1-2	-	CASRLRQGGGYTF
TRBV7-9	TRBJ2-4	-	CASSPVDIQYF
TRBV10-1	TRBJ2-1	once	CASNAGGRNEQFF
TRBV2	TRBJ1-4	-	CASNRGFGEKLFF
TRBV7-9	TRBJ2-5	-	CASSVGQLSNKYF
TRBV5-1	TRBJ2-4	-	CASSPGQGSTAKNSQYF
TRBV11-3	TRBJ2-7	-	CASSLALRGTGAHEQYF
TRBV5-4	TRBJ1-2	-	CASSLASQAYYGYTF
TRBV11-3	TRBJ1-1	-	CASSFTGVNTEAFF
TRBV18	TRBJ2-7	-	CASSPGLAVYEQYF
TRBV27	TRBJ2-7	-	CASTAGQGLREQYF
TRBV4-2	TRBJ2-7	-	CASSQEPWTSGSSLHEQYF
TRBV11-2	TRBJ2-3	-	CASSGRTSGRRDTQYF
TRBV19	TRBJ2-7	-	CASSPTLAGGSYEQYF
TRBV27	TRBJ1-5	-	CASSPQINWQGKAQPQHF
TRBV7-3	TRBJ2-3	-	CASSLSRAPGGGSSTQYF
TRBV13	TRBJ1-5	-	CASSRDRDQPQHF
TRBV7-9	TRBJ2-3	-	CASSLGSGGRAVDTQYF
TRBV28	TRBJ1-5	-	CASSPHRDRQPQHF
TRBV7-9	TRBJ2-7	few	CASADLRELYEQYF
TRBV6-1	TRBJ1-1	-	CASSAGTWELNTEAFF
TRBV2	TRBJ2-3	-	CASSVSTSGSGADTQYF
TRBV7-2	TRBJ1-1	few	CASTATGQANTEAFF
TRBV27	TRBJ2-7	few	CASSFWDRSSYEQYF
TRBV7-9	TRBJ2-1	-	CSSSFIAEGGPALQFF
TRBV5-8	TRBJ2-2	-	CASSWGTGGFRTGELFF
TRBV11-2	TRBJ2-1	few	CASSLGTSGGYNEQFF
TRBV18	TRBJ2-5	-	CASSPSLAGGGQETQYF